This T cell receptor beta chain was recorded in a study of T cell repertoires in cytomegalovirus infection. Background on the study: TCR beta signatures that were public indicated CMV infection and matching HLA type. Whole-study findings and limits: The ex vivo response was dominated by HLA-C-restricted CMV-specific TCR beta clonotypes. Cumulative frequency of public TCR beta families picked out carriers of CMV plus the relevant HLA.

TCRdb re-analysed the reads in MiXCR, keeping a single row per CDR3 protein. The table shows about 150,000 distinct CDR3 sequences, with about 20% occurring only once. This clonotype occurred a few times. Antigen unknown. Germline V CDR1 and CDR2: DFQATT, SNEGSKA (reference sequence). J lost 2 bases, V lost 6 bases, and 6 bases had no gene match. The CDR3 length is 14 residues. The source is a human donor in good health (CMV status not recorded). Some clones in this sample may be carry-over from other donors' samples. The rearrangement joins TRBV20-1 to TRBJ2-1; 8 positions match TRBD2. Sample: PBMCs. The CDR3 region is CSAGLEEAYNEQFF. The CDR3 nucleotides are TGCAGTGCGGGACTAGAGGAGGCCTACAATGAGCAGTTCTTC.